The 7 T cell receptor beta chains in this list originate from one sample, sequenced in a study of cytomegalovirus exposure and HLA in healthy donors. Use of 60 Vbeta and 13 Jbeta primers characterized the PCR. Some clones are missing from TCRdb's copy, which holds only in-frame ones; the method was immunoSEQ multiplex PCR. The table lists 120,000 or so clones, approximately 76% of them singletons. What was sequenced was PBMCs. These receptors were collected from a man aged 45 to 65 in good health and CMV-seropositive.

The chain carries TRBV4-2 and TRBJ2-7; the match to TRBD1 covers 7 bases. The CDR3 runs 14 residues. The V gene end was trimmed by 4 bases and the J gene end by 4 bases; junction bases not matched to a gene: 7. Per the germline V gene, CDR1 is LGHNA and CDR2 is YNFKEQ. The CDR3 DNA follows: TGTGCCAGCAGCCGCGCTAGGGGGCCGTACGAGCAGTACTTC. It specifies CASSRARGPYEQYF.

Here the CDR3 reads CASSQDGRGTGSETQYF. DNA of the CDR3: TGTGCCAGCAGCCAAGACGGGCGGGGTACCGGGTCAGAGACCCAGTACTTC. This chain uses TRBV14 with TRBJ2-5; possible D gene TRBD2, 6 bases. With 0 bases removed from V and 4 bases from J, the gap between germline ends came to 18 bases. This CDR3 region has 17 residues. Germline assignment: CDR1 SGHDN and CDR2 FVKESK. The entire variable domain, with the rest obtained from reference TRBV14 and TRBJ2-5, is as follows: EAGVTQFPSHSVIEKGQTVTLRCDPISGHDNLYWYRRVMGKEIKFLLHFVKESKQDESGMPNNRFLAERTGGTYSTLKVQPAELEDSGVYFCASSQDGRGTGSETQYFGPGTRLLVL.

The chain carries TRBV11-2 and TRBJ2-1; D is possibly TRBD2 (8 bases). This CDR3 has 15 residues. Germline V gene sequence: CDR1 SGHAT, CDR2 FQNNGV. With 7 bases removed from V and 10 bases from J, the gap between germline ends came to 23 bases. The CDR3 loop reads CASTGGGTRTGEQFF. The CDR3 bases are TGTGCCAGCACAGGGGGGGGGACTAGGACGGGAGAGCAGTTCTTC.

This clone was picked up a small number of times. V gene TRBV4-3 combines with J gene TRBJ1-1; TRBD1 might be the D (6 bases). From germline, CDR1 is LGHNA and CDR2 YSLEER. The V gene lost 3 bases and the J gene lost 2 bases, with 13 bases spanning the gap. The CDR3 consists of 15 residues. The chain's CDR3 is CASSQNSQGNTEAFF. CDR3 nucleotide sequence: TGCGCCAGCAGCCAGAATTCACAGGGTAACACTGAAGCTTTCTTT.

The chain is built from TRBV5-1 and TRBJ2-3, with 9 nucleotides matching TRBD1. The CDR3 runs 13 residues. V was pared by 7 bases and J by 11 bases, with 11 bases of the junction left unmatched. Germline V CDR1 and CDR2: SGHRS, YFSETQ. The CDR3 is CASPRWDRDRQYF. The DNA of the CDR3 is TGCGCCAGCCCTCGTTGGGACAGGGACAGGCAGTATTTT.

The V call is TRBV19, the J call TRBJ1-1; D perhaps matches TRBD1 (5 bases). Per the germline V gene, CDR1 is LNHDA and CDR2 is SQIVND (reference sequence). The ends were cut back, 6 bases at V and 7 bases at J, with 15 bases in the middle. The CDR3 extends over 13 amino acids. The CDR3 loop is CASRPREVLEAFF. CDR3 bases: TGTGCCAGTAGACCCAGGGAGGTTCTTGAAGCTTTCTTT.

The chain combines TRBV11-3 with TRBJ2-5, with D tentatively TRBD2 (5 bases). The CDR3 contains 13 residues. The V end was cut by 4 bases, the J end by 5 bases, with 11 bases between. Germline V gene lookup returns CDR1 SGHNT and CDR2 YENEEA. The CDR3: CASSSLRGETQYF. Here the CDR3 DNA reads TGTGCCAGCAGCTCACTAAGAGGGGAGACCCAGTACTTC.